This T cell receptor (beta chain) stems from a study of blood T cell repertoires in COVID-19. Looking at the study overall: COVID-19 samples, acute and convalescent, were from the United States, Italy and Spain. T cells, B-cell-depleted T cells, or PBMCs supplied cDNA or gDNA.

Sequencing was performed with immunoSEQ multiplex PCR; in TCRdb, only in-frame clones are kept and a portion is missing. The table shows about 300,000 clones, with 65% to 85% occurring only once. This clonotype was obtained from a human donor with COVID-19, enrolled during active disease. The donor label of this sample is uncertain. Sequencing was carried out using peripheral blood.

The CDR3 DNA sequence: TGTGCCGCCGGAGAGCTGAACACTGAAGCTTTCTTT. Amino acids: CAAGELNTEAFF. The chain combines TRBV19 with TRBJ1-1, with D hard to call. CDR1 is LNHDA and CDR2 is SQIVND in the germline V gene (reference sequence). The germline V and J ends were trimmed by 11 bases and 0 bases, with 10 bases remaining between them. The CDR3 runs to 12 residues.